This TCR beta chain is drawn from a study of T cells after yellow fever vaccination. V lost 2 bases and J lost 1, with 9 bases in between. CDR3 size: 14 residues. From germline, CDR1 is SGHRS and CDR2 YFSETQ. This clonotype has only a few counts. Its antigen is currently unknown. From the 5' RACE reads, TCRdb called clonotypes with MiXCR, one entry per CDR3 protein. Here the sample spans approximately 350,000 distinct CDR3 sequences, 9.5% to 13% being singletons. Study observations and caveats: The study found a weaker secondary response that peaked faster, day 5 versus 15. The presence of abundant clonotypes contaminating from the bulk population was possible in FACS-sorted repertoires. Most primary-vaccination clones recurred post-booster (more than 95% CD4, 88% CD8).

This TCR derives from a man younger than 30 who received the YFV17D yellow fever vaccine. V is TRBV5-1 and J is TRBJ2-5; D is perhaps TRBD2 (6 bases). This specimen was PBMCs, taken on the day of the first yellow fever vaccination. CDR3 residues: CASSFSGSQETQYF. The DNA of the CDR3 is TGCGCCAGCAGCTTTAGCGGCTCCCAAGAGACCCAGTACTTC.